These 18 T cell receptor beta chains were sequenced from one sample in a study of T cells in Graves' hyperthyroidism and ophthalmopathy. TCR beta CDR3 regions were amplified from RNA. In the first-round RT-PCR of the TCR CDR3, the HTBI primer set was used. MiXCR, run by TCRdb on the multiplex PCR reads, gives a single entry per CDR3 protein. The data hold hundreds of thousands of distinct CDR3 sequences, with just over 45% observed a single time. The source material was peripheral blood or thyroid tissue (not recorded which). These receptor sequences come from a woman aged 18-30 years with Graves' hyperthyroidism.

CDR3 protein: CASNVGLAPSYEQYF. The CDR3 DNA reads as TGTGCCAGCAACGTAGGACTAGCGCCCTCCTACGAGCAGTACTTC. This chain uses TRBV7-2 with TRBJ2-7; TRBD2 matches at 9 bases. The V segment lost 7 bases and the J segment 0 bases; nucleotides outside the gene matches: 7. In germline, CDR1 is SGHTA, CDR2 FQGNSA. The CDR3 runs to 15 residues. The full variable domain, completed using reference TRBV7-2 and TRBJ2-7, is GAGVSQSPSNKVTEKGKDVELRCDPISGHTALYWYRQSLGQGLEFLIYFQGNSAPDKSGLPSDRFSAERTGGSVSTLTIQRTQQEDSAVYLCASNVGLAPSYEQYFGPGTRLTVT.

The chain links TRBV29-1 to TRBJ1-5; D is undetermined. With 7 bases removed from V and 7 bases from J, the gap between germline ends came to 14 bases. In germline, CDR1 is SQVTM, CDR2 ANQGSEA. This CDR3 is built from 12 residues. The CDR3 nucleotides read TGCAGCGCCTGGAAGGGAGGGCAGCCCCAGCATTTT. It is translated as CSAWKGGQPQHF.

This clonotype has a count of ten or more. V is TRBV2 and J is TRBJ1-4; D not resolved. Looked up from germline, CDR1 is SNHLY and CDR2 is FYNNEI. The length of the CDR3 is 12 residues. V was trimmed by 5 bases and J by 8 bases, leaving 9 bases between them. DNA of the CDR3: TGTGCCAGCAGTTTAAGAGGCGAAAAACTGTTTTTT. It encodes CASSLRGEKLFF. The variable domain in full, with the rest retrieved from reference TRBV2 and TRBJ1-4, is EPEVTQTPSHQVTQMGQEVILRCVPISNHLYFYWYRQILGQKVEFLVSFYNNEISEKSEIFDDQFSVERPDGSNFTLKIRSTKLEDSAMYFCASSLRGEKLFFGSGTQLSVL.

To note about this clonotype: One junction end does not reproduce the germline sequence, and a read error may be involved. The CDR3 sequence is CASSEVEGGDQPQHF. The CDR3 DNA reads as TGTGCCAGCAGTGAAGTGGAGGGAGGGGATCAGCCCCAGCATTTT. V gene TRBV10-3 combines with J gene TRBJ1-5, with D perhaps matching TRBD1 (5 bases). The CDR3 sequence is 15 residues long. The germline CDR1 and CDR2 sequences are ENHRY and SYGVKD.

This clonotype was picked up many times. The J gene is TRBJ2-7, the V gene TRBV29-1; 9 bases align to TRBD1. This CDR3 comprises 13 residues. Germline V gene sequence: CDR1 SQVTM, CDR2 ANQGSEA. The junction had 5 bases not matched to a gene; V was cut back by 6 bases and J by 2 bases. CDR3 sequence reads: CSVSRQGAYEQYF. Written as DNA, the CDR3 is TGCAGCGTGTCGAGACAGGGGGCCTACGAGCAGTACTTC.

This chain uses TRBV5-1 with TRBJ2-7, with a tentative D call TRBD1 (5 bases). V was shortened by 2 bases and J by 3 bases, with 9 bases between the two germline ends. Germline assignment: CDR1 SGHRS and CDR2 YFSETQ. The CDR3 runs to 13 residues. CDR3 amino acids: CASSFWGSYEQYF. The DNA for the CDR3 is TGCGCCAGCAGCTTTTGGGGCAGCTACGAGCAGTACTTC.

CDR3 residues: CASSLWTEVSEAFF. The CDR3 coding sequence is TGTGCCAGCAGCTTGTGGACAGAGGTCTCCGAAGCTTTCTTT. This sequence joins TRBV11-2 and TRBJ1-1, with TRBD1 as a possible D gene (6 bases). There are 14 residues in the CDR3. The germline CDR1 and CDR2 sequences are SGHAT and FQNNGV. The germline V and J ends were trimmed by 3 bases and 8 bases, with 16 bases remaining between them.

CDR3 loop: CASSIPGLNSNQPQHF. The CDR3, as DNA: TGTGCCAGCAGTATCCCGGGCTTGAATAGCAATCAGCCCCAGCATTTT. The genes are TRBV6-1 and TRBJ1-5; D is ambiguous. The CDR3 is 16 residues long. Germline V gene lookup returns CDR1 MNHNS and CDR2 SASEGT. Trimming took off 5 bases at V and 0 bases at J, with 14 bases between the two ends.

The chain recombines TRBV7-9 with TRBJ1-5; TRBD1 matches at 7 bases. The CDR3 spans 17 residues. Looked up from germline, CDR1 is SEHNR and CDR2 is FQNEAQ (reference sequence). Trimming took 3 bases from V and 0 from J; bases not matched to a gene: 8. As DNA, the CDR3 is TGTGCCAGCAGCTTGCCAGGGGGGGGATATAGCAATCAGCCCCAGCATTTT. The encoded protein is CASSLPGGGYSNQPQHF.

The V and J genes are TRBV7-9 and TRBJ1-2; D not resolved. Germline assignment: CDR1 SEHNR and CDR2 FQNEAQ (reference sequence). Trimming pared 5 bases from V and 8 bases from J, leaving 12 bases between. The CDR3 loop spans 12 amino acids. CDR3 region: CASSPGEEGYTF. The CDR3, as DNA: TGTGCCAGCAGCCCCGGTGAGGAAGGCTACACCTTC.

The V and J genes are TRBV11-2 and TRBJ2-7; D is ambiguous. V shed 1 base and J shed 3 bases, with 10 bases lying between them. Germline V gene data show CDR1 as SGHAT and CDR2 as FQNNGV. CDR3 length: 14 amino acids. The CDR3 sequence: CASSLGSDRYEQYF. The CDR3 nucleotides read TGTGCCAGCAGCTTAGGTAGTGATCGCTACGAGCAGTACTTC. Full variable domain (remainder filled in from reference TRBV11-2 and TRBJ2-7): EAGVAQSPRYKIIEKRQSVAFWCNPISGHATLYWYQQILGQGPKLLIQFQNNGVVDDSQLPKDRFSAERLKGVDSTLKIQPAKLEDSAVYLCASSLGSDRYEQYFGPGTRLTVT.

J is TRBJ2-2 and V is TRBV20-1; 7 nucleotides agree with TRBD2. V lost 1 base and J lost 3; bases outside the gene matches: 5. CDR3 length: 15 residues. Germline V gene data show CDR1 as DFQATT and CDR2 as SNEGSKA (reference sequence). CDR3 DNA sequence: TGCAGTGCTAGAGGTCGACTAGCTGACACCGGGGAGCTGTTTTTT. Its translation: CSARGRLADTGELFF.

This chain uses TRBV29-1 with TRBJ1-4; 12 nucleotides align to TRBD1. The V segment lost 6 bases and the J segment 7 bases; nucleotides outside the gene matches: 12. CDR3 length equals 16 residues. CDR1 is SQVTM, CDR2 ANQGSEA, per germline. The CDR3 coding sequence is TGCAGCGTGGCCGGGACAGGGGGCCCGCAGACTGAAAAACTGTTTTTT. Its protein product is CSVAGTGGPQTEKLFF.

The V gene is TRBV10-1, the J gene TRBJ1-2; D call uncertain. The V end lost 2 bases, the J end lost 6 bases, and 4 bases lay between the germline ends. The V gene's germline CDR1 is WNHNN and CDR2 SYGVQD (reference sequence). This CDR3 spans 11 amino acids. In nucleotides, the CDR3 is TGCGCCAGCAGTGAGCACGATGGCTACACCTTC. It codes for CASSEHDGYTF.

This clonotype was seen only a few times. The chain combines TRBV20-1 with TRBJ1-5, with 8 positions matching TRBD1. The germline V gene has CDR1 DFQATT and CDR2 SNEGSKA (reference sequence). The CDR3 totals 13 residues. V was clipped by 8 bases and J by 3 bases; unmatched bases: 6. The CDR3 DNA reads as TGCAGTACCGGGACAGGAGCCAATCAGCCCCAGCATTTT. Its translation: CSTGTGANQPQHF.

This clonotype was seen ten or more times. The chain recombines TRBV2 with TRBJ1-1; D gene uncertain. CDR3 length equals 13 residues. Germline CDR1 reads SNHLY; CDR2 reads FYNNEI. The V end was cut by 4 bases, the J end by 6 bases, with 12 bases between. CDR3 residues: CASSVLSAAEAFF. DNA of the CDR3: TGTGCCAGCAGTGTCTTAAGCGCGGCTGAAGCTTTCTTT.

The chain recombines TRBV7-6 with TRBJ2-7, with a weak D call TRBD2 (6 bases). The CDR3 is 14 residues long. V lost 5 bases and J lost 4, with 15 bases in between. Per the germline V gene, CDR1 is SGHVS and CDR2 is FNYEAQ. Written as DNA, the CDR3 is TGTGCCAGCAGCCAAGACCGACGGGGGTACGAGCAGTACTTC. Amino acids: CASSQDRRGYEQYF.

This clonotype was seen repeatedly, ten times or more. The genes are TRBV7-2 and TRBJ2-7, with TRBD1 identical over 7 bases. The length of the CDR3 is 16 residues. V lost 5 bases and J lost 0; bases outside the gene matches: 10. Looked up from germline, CDR1 is SGHTA and CDR2 is FQGNSA. The CDR3 DNA sequence: TGTGCCAGCAGCAGTGGGACAGTCACCGGCTCCTACGAGCAGTACTTC. It translates to CASSSGTVTGSYEQYF.